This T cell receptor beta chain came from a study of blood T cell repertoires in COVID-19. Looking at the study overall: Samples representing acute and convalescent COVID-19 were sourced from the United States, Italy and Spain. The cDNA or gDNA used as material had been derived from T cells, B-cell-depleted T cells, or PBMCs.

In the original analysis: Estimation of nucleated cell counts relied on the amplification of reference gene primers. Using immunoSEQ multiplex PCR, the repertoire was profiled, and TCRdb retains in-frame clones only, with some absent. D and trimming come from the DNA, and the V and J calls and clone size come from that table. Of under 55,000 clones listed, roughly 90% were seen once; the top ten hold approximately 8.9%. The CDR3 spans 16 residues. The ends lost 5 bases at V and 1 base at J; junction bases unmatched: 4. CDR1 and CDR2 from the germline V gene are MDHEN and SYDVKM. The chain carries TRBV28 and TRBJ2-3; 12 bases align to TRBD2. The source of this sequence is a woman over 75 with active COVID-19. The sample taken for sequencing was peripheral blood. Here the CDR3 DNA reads TGTGCCAGCAGTGAACGACTAGCGGGGGGCACAGATACGCAGTATTTT. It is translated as CASSERLAGGTDTQYF.